A single sample gave rise to the 4 T cell receptor beta chains below, sequenced in a study of T cells in Graves' hyperthyroidism and ophthalmopathy. RNA transcripts served as the template for amplifying TCR beta CDR3 regions. First-round RT-PCR of the TCR CDR3 relied on the HTBI primer set. TCRdb ran MiXCR on the multiplex PCR reads and lists one entry per CDR3 protein. The table includes hundreds of thousands of distinct CDR3 sequences, 15% to 19% detected once. The sequencing sample was made of blood. Receptor source: a woman under 30 with Graves' hyperthyroidism.

V is TRBV29-1 and J is TRBJ2-5, with D possibly matching TRBD1 (5 bases). The V end lost 7 bases, the J end lost 1 base, and 16 bases lay between the germline ends. The CDR3 loop spans 14 amino acids. The germline CDR1 and CDR2 sequences are SQVTM and ANQGSEA. Here the CDR3 reads CSDKIWTRQETQYF. The CDR3 bases are TGCAGCGACAAAATTTGGACACGCCAAGAGACCCAGTACTTC.

This clonotype was seen many times. The rearrangement links TRBV6-1 to TRBJ2-7; D unclear. This CDR3 is built from 12 residues. Germline V gives CDR1 MNHNS, CDR2 SASEGT. V was clipped by 7 bases and J by 0 bases, with 7 bases between them. Here the CDR3 reads CASNDGSYEQYF. For the CDR3, the DNA is TGTGCCAGCAACGACGGCTCCTACGAGCAGTACTTC.

This clonotype came up many times. This chain uses TRBV10-3 with TRBJ2-7; TRBD1 matches at 8 bases. The germline V gene has CDR1 ENHRY and CDR2 SYGVKD. Unmatched junction bases numbered 11, after V lost 5 bases and J lost 2 bases. The CDR3 is made up of 16 amino acids. The CDR3 DNA is TGTGCCATCAGTCCCTTGGACAGGGCACCTCCCTACGAGCAGTACTTC. As protein: CAISPLDRAPPYEQYF.

Only a few counts were recorded for this clonotype. The genes are TRBV4-1 and TRBJ2-5; perhaps TRBD1 as D (6 bases). The germline gives CDR1 MGHRA, CDR2 YSYEKL. With 1 base removed from V and 5 bases from J, the gap between germline ends came to 11 bases. The CDR3 runs to 14 residues. The CDR3 DNA is TGCGCCAGCAGCCAAGTGGGGGCTTTGGAGACCCAGTACTTC. It encodes CASSQVGALETQYF.